The 8 T cell receptor beta chains given below trace back to one sample, sequenced in a study of shared clonotypes between healthy human individuals. TCRdb's copy holds only in-frame clones and misses some; the assay was immunoSEQ multiplex PCR. This table holds about 2.4 million clones, 93% found once. The material sequenced was naive CD4+ T cells from PBMCs. Subset here: CD45RA+ positively selected. These receptors originate from a man between 18 and 35 years old in good health. Some clones in this sample may be carry-over from other donors' samples.

The V and J genes are TRBV9 and TRBJ2-6; TRBD2 is a possible D gene (5 bases). The V gene lost 4 bases and the J gene lost 0 bases, with 14 bases spanning the gap. CDR1 and CDR2 (germline): SGDLS, YYNGEE. There are 17 residues in the CDR3. Here the CDR3 reads CASSPRTGSSGANVLTF. CDR3 nucleotide sequence: TGTGCCAGCAGCCCACGGACGGGGAGCTCTGGGGCCAACGTCCTGACTTTC.

The V and J genes are TRBV5-1 and TRBJ2-5; a possible D gene is TRBD2 (5 bases). The germline CDR1 and CDR2 sequences are SGHRS and YFSETQ. CDR3 length: 15 amino acids. Trimming cost V 1 base and J 4 bases, with 14 bases left between them. CDR3 amino acids: CASSLWLGGGETQYF. In DNA, the CDR3 is TGCGCCAGCAGCTTGTGGCTAGGTGGAGGAGAGACCCAGTACTTC.

The chain combines TRBV9 with TRBJ2-7, with 7 bases lining up with TRBD1. The CDR3 sequence is 14 residues long. V lost 3 bases and J lost 4; bases outside the gene matches: 7. CDR1 SGDLS and CDR2 YYNGEE come from the germline V gene. In DNA form, the CDR3 reads TGTGCCAGCAGCGCCCAATTGACAGGGTACGAGCAGTACTTC. Amino acids: CASSAQLTGYEQYF.

Of note for this clone: This same CDR3 is encoded by further DNA sequences in the sample. The chain links TRBV7-2 to TRBJ2-1; TRBD2 might be the D (5 bases). Germline assignment: CDR1 SGHTA and CDR2 FQGNSA. Trimming pared 3 bases from V and 3 bases from J, leaving 12 bases between. The CDR3 length is 15 residues. The CDR3 region is CASSFSGTLYNEQFF. The CDR3 region has the DNA TGTGCCAGCAGCTTTTCGGGAACACTCTACAATGAGCAGTTCTTC.

This clone appeared once. This rearrangement joins TRBV10-1 to TRBJ1-1; D is undetermined. Germline CDR1 is WNHNN and CDR2 is SYGVQD (reference sequence). The CDR3 is 16 residues long. The V end lost 2 bases, the J end lost 1 base, and 14 bases lay between the germline ends. The DNA for the CDR3 is TGCGCCAGCAGTGAGACCGGACTCGGAAGGAACACTGAAGCTTTCTTT. Its translation is CASSETGLGRNTEAFF.

The chain employs TRBV7-9 and TRBJ2-7, with a weak D call TRBD2 (6 bases). Germline-derived CDR1 and CDR2 are SEHNR and FQNEAQ (reference sequence). The CDR3 consists of 15 residues. Trimming pared 5 bases from V and 6 bases from J, leaving 20 bases between. CDR3 nucleotide sequence: TGTGCCAGCAGCCTTCTAGCGCCACTTACTAGCGAGCAGTACTTC. Its translation is CASSLLAPLTSEQYF.

A note on this clone: The same CDR3 arises from other DNA sequences in this sample as well. This chain connects TRBV18 to TRBJ2-1; D remains ambiguous. From germline, CDR1 is KGHSH and CDR2 LQKENI. V was trimmed by 3 bases and J by 8 bases, leaving 5 bases between them. The CDR3 extends over 11 amino acids. CDR3 in DNA: TGTGCCAGCTCACCTCGGGATGAGCAGTTCTTC. Translating gives CASSPRDEQFF.

For this clone: The sample has other DNA sequences that encode this CDR3 too. This chain joins TRBV5-1 and TRBJ2-3, with D maybe TRBD2 (5 bases). CDR3 length: 15 residues. The V gene lost 0 bases and the J gene lost 0 bases, with 8 bases spanning the gap. Germline assignment: CDR1 SGHRS and CDR2 YFSETQ. The DNA for the CDR3 is TGCGCCAGCAGCTTGGGCGGGCCAAGCACAGATACGCAGTATTTT. Translated, it gives CASSLGGPSTDTQYF.